The next 7 T cell receptor beta chains were all read from a single sample in a study of OX40 agonist ivuxolimab in advanced cancers. Sequencing used immunoSEQ multiplex PCR; TCRdb keeps in-frame clones, though not all of them. Among under 70,000 clones listed, 85% to 90% were seen once. The material was CD4+ or CD8+ T cells sorted from blood, obtained in a trial of the OX40 agonist ivuxolimab. These receptors were obtained from an adult with an advanced solid tumor such as melanoma, head and neck, liver or kidney cancer.

CDR3 sequence reads: CASSSGGGGGETQYF. The CDR3 DNA reads TGTGCCAGCAGTTCCGGAGGGGGCGGCGGAGAGACCCAGTACTTC. The chain carries TRBV28 and TRBJ2-5, with a tentative D call TRBD1 (7 bases). From germline, CDR1 is MDHEN and CDR2 SYDVKM. The ends were cut back, 4 bases at V and 4 bases at J, with 16 bases in the middle. The length of the CDR3 is 15 residues.

The J gene is TRBJ2-7, the V gene TRBV7-2; 8 bases align to TRBD2. V dropped 5 bases and J dropped 0; count of bases not matched to a gene: 9. The CDR3 is 16 residues long. Germline CDR1 is SGHTA and CDR2 is FQGNSA. This chain's CDR3 is CASSTILAGYSYEQYF. CDR3 sequence (DNA): TGTGCCAGCAGCACCATCTTAGCGGGGTACTCCTACGAGCAGTACTTC.

The rearrangement links TRBV9 to TRBJ2-2; 8 nucleotides align to TRBD1. The V and J ends lost 0 bases and 7 bases, in that order; junction bases with no gene match: 5. The CDR3 loop spans 15 amino acids. Germline values: CDR1 SGDLS, CDR2 YYNGEE. The CDR3, as DNA: TGTGCCAGCAGCGTAGACACAGGGGGAGTCGGGGAGCTGTTTTTT. It translates to CASSVDTGGVGELFF.

The chain couples TRBV11-3 to TRBJ2-1; 10 bases line up with TRBD1. Per germline, CDR1 SGHNT and CDR2 YENEEA. The junction had 11 bases not matched to a gene; V was cut back by 5 bases and J by 7 bases. The CDR3 totals 16 residues. This chain's CDR3 is CASSPSGTGAINEQFF. The CDR3 nucleotides are TGTGCCAGCAGCCCGTCCGGGACAGGGGCGATTAATGAGCAGTTCTTC.

Concerning this clone itself: Germline and junction disagree at one end, which may indicate a read error. J is TRBJ2-5 and V is TRBV6-6, with D possibly being TRBD1 (6 bases). The CDR3 is 14 residues long. Germline V gene sequence: CDR1 MNHNY, CDR2 SVGAGI (reference sequence). The CDR3 is CASSYRRDTNHRHF. The CDR3 DNA is TGTGCCAGCAGTTACCGTCGGGACACGAACCATCGGCACTTC.

The CDR3 is CASSWGETQYF. In DNA form, the CDR3 reads TGTGCCAGCAGCTGGGGGGAGACCCAGTACTTC. The rearrangement uses TRBV14 and TRBJ2-5; D could derive from TRBD1 or TRBD2 (5 bases each). Per the germline V gene, CDR1 is SGHDN and CDR2 is FVKESK. Trimming removed 5 bases from V and 5 bases from J, with 6 bases in between. The CDR3 loop spans 11 amino acids.

This clone was observed a single time. The CDR3 is CASSPRAQETQYF. CDR3 coding DNA: TGTGCCAGCAGTCCGCGGGCGCAAGAGACCCAGTACTTC. The J gene is TRBJ2-5, the V gene TRBV6-1; maybe TRBD2 (5 bases). CDR1 is MNHNS and CDR2 is SASEGT in the germline V gene. The CDR3 is 13 residues long. The V gene lost 5 bases and the J gene lost 2 bases, with 9 bases spanning the gap.